Presented here are 15 T cell receptor beta chains from one specimen sequenced in a study of blood T cell repertoires in COVID-19. Repertoires were generated with immunoSEQ multiplex PCR, while TCRdb's copy carries only in-frame clones and drops some. The sample lists under 250,000 clones, 85% seen once, with 9.1% in the top ten. Input material: PBMCs or T cells enriched from blood (not recorded which). The receptor set was obtained from a woman in her forties or fifties with acute COVID-19.

This chain connects TRBV7-9 to TRBJ1-2; D is unresolved. Trimming shortened V by 2 bases and J by 4 bases, and 14 bases separated the two germline ends. The germline V gene encodes CDR1 SEHNR and CDR2 FQNEAQ (reference sequence). The CDR3 is 15 residues long. CDR3 residues: CASSLTEGVPYGYTF. The CDR3 nucleotides read TGTGCCAGCAGCTTAACGGAGGGTGTACCCTATGGCTACACCTTC.

The gene calls are TRBV3-1 (or the pseudogene TRBV3-2) and TRBJ1-1, with 11 bases fitting TRBD1. With 1 base clipped from V and 4 bases from J, the junction kept 5 bases outside the gene matches. CDR1 and CDR2 (germline): LGHDT, YNNKEL (reference sequence). The CDR3 extends over 16 amino acids. Written as DNA, the CDR3 is TGTGCCAGCAGCCAAGCCGGACAGGGGGCGAGCACTGAAGCTTTCTTT. This codes for CASSQAGQGASTEAFF.

The rearrangement uses TRBV19 and TRBJ1-1; perhaps TRBD1 as D (5 bases). V was pared by 7 bases and J by 4 bases, with 19 bases between. There are 15 residues in the CDR3. The germline V gene encodes CDR1 LNHDA and CDR2 SQIVND (reference sequence). The CDR3: CASIHTGQGRTEAFF. The CDR3 nucleotides are TGTGCCAGTATCCACACCGGACAAGGGCGCACTGAAGCTTTCTTT. Full variable domain (missing parts from reference TRBV19 and TRBJ1-1): DGGITQSPKYLFRKEGQNVTLSCEQNLNHDAMYWYRQDPGQGLRLIYYSQIVNDFQKGDIAEGYSVSREKKESFPLTVTSAQKNPTAFYLCASIHTGQGRTEAFFGQGTRLTVV.

V is TRBV29-1 and J is TRBJ1-2; D perhaps matches TRBD1 (5 bases). Germline V gene sequence: CDR1 SQVTM, CDR2 ANQGSEA. V lost 2 bases, J lost 0 bases, and 7 bases lay in between. The CDR3 contains 13 residues. CDR3 DNA: TGCAGCGTTGAACCAGGGACTAACTATGGCTACACCTTC. This gives the protein CSVEPGTNYGYTF.

The genes are TRBV3-1 (or the pseudogene TRBV3-2) and TRBJ2-2; 7 bases map to TRBD2. The CDR3 loop spans 13 amino acids. Germline CDR1 is LGHDT and CDR2 is YNNKEL (reference sequence). Trimming removed 8 bases from V and 7 bases from J; junction bases left unmatched: 7. CDR3 sequence (DNA): TGTGCCAGCCGACTAGCCGAGTACGGGGAGCTGTTTTTT. Protein: CASRLAEYGELFF.

The V and J genes are TRBV5-4 and TRBJ1-1; 7 bases match TRBD1. The length of the CDR3 is 14 residues. The germline V gene has CDR1 SGHNT and CDR2 YYREEE (reference sequence). Losses at the gene ends were 4 bases for V and 1 base for J; bases not matched to a gene: 4. DNA for the CDR3: TGTGCCAGCAGCAAGGGACAGTCGAACACTGAAGCTTTCTTT. Its translation is CASSKGQSNTEAFF.

This chain connects TRBV7-2 to TRBJ1-3; 7 bases align to TRBD1. Germline values: CDR1 SGHTA, CDR2 FQGNSA. Unmatched junction bases numbered 7, after V lost 0 bases and J lost 8 bases. The CDR3 has 15 amino acids. The DNA for the CDR3 is TGTGCCAGCAGCTTAGCAAACAGGGGTCTGGACACCATATATTTT. Protein: CASSLANRGLDTIYF.

The chain couples TRBV10-3 to TRBJ2-5; D possibly corresponds to TRBD2 (6 bases). CDR3 length equals 12 residues. Per the germline V gene, CDR1 is ENHRY and CDR2 is SYGVKD. V was cut by 11 bases and J by 5 bases, with 15 bases left in between. Here the CDR3 DNA reads TGTGCCGTTCAGGGAGGTGGGGAGACCCAGTACTTC. Protein: CAVQGGGETQYF.

The V and J genes are TRBV11-2 and TRBJ2-1; D may be TRBD2 (6 bases). In germline, CDR1 is SGHAT, CDR2 FQNNGV. The CDR3 contains 16 residues. Trimming cost V 5 bases and J 6 bases, with 20 bases left between them. The CDR3 DNA reads as TGTGCCAGCAGCCCAGTAAAGGGACTCGGGTCCAATGAGCAGTTCTTC. Protein: CASSPVKGLGSNEQFF.

This rearrangement joins TRBV5-1 to TRBJ1-2; 9 bases match TRBD1. V shed 4 bases and J 3 bases; nucleotides not matched to a gene: 7. CDR3 length: 15 amino acids. Germline V gene sequence: CDR1 SGHRS, CDR2 YFSETQ. DNA of the CDR3: TGCGCCAGCAGCGCCGGACAGGGGTATGACTATGGCTACACCTTC. This encodes CASSAGQGYDYGYTF.

As regards this clone: The junction departs from the called germline gene at one end, perhaps through a read error. Other nucleotide sequences from this sample produce the same CDR3. J is TRBJ1-1 and V is TRBV18, with D perhaps TRBD1 (5 bases). Germline loops: CDR1 KGHSH, CDR2 LQKENI. The CDR3 runs 12 residues. The CDR3: CASSPGGAWAFF. Here the CDR3 DNA reads TGTGCCAGTTCACCTGGAGGGGCATGGGCTTTCTTT.

CDR3 coding DNA: TGTGCCAGCAGTGAACCCCAGCGGGCTGGGGCCAACGTCCTGACTTTC. Protein sequence: CASSEPQRAGANVLTF. The chain employs TRBV6-1 and TRBJ2-6, with TRBD2 as a possible D gene (6 bases). With 2 bases removed from V and 2 bases from J, the gap between germline ends came to 10 bases. The CDR3 covers 16 residues. Looked up from germline, CDR1 is MNHNS and CDR2 is SASEGT.

V is TRBV5-4 and J is TRBJ1-6; D unresolved. Per germline, CDR1 SGHNT and CDR2 YYREEE (reference sequence). Trimming pared 4 bases from V and 5 bases from J, leaving 10 bases between. This CDR3 region has 14 residues. This CDR3 is CASSQNTHNSPLHF. CDR3 DNA sequence: TGTGCCAGCAGCCAGAACACCCATAATTCACCCCTCCACTTT.

V gene TRBV5-6 combines with J gene TRBJ1-3; D is undetermined. V was trimmed by 2 bases and J by 0 bases, leaving 6 bases between them. CDR1 and CDR2 from the germline V gene are SGHDT and YYEEEE. This CDR3 is built from 14 residues. CDR3 sequence reads: CASSFPSSGNTIYF. CDR3 DNA: TGTGCCAGCAGCTTCCCGAGCTCTGGAAACACCATATATTTT.

This sequence joins TRBV6-5 and TRBJ1-2; 8 bases are shared with TRBD1. The CDR3 has 13 amino acids. CDR1 and CDR2 (germline): MNHEY, SVGAGI. V lost 8 bases to trimming and J lost 8 bases; unmatched junction nucleotides: 10. The CDR3, as DNA: TGTGCCAGCTATGCTGGACAGGGAGGAGGCTACACCTTC. Translating gives CASYAGQGGGYTF.